The present T cell receptor (beta chain) was sequenced within a study of cytomegalovirus exposure and HLA in healthy donors. General study findings and limits: The authors later found most CMV-associated TCR beta chains appeared HLA-restricted. A later analysis showed that HLA-associated TCR beta chains had undergone more clonal expansion than equally common others.

V gave up 9 bases and J gave up 8 bases; unmatched junction bases: 7. This CDR3 comprises 12 residues. From germline, CDR1 is SNHLY and CDR2 FYNNEI. Vbeta (60) and Jbeta (13) primers were used in the PCR. The assay was immunoSEQ multiplex PCR, and TCRdb's table has in-frame clones only and misses some. Of nearly 95,000 clones in the sample, around 8% were seen once. This clone came up a few times. What it binds is unknown. The TCR originated in a man aged 50 to 59 in good health and CMV-seronegative. The chain uses TRBV2 and TRBJ1-2; the match to TRBD1 covers 9 bases. Sequenced input: PBMCs. CDR3: CASNRGLGGYTF. DNA for the CDR3: TGTGCCAGTAACAGGGGGCTCGGGGGCTACACCTTC.